This T cell receptor beta chain was observed in a study of blood T cell repertoires in COVID-19. Turning to the study itself: The study drew acute and convalescent COVID-19 samples from the United States, Italy and Spain.

Per germline, CDR1 LGHDT and CDR2 YNNKEL (reference sequence). V was shortened by 1 base and J by 9 bases, with 15 bases between the two germline ends. CDR3 length: 14 amino acids. Clones were read by immunoSEQ multiplex PCR, and TCRdb kept only the in-frame ones, dropping some. The sample contains roughly 20,000 clones, about 86% of which appear only once. The TCR originated in a human donor in a cohort sampled during active COVID-19. This chain uses TRBV3-1 (or the pseudogene TRBV3-2) with TRBJ2-5; D might be TRBD2 (6 bases). The sequenced sample consisted of peripheral blood. The CDR3 DNA is TGTGCCAGCAGCCAAGGACTAGTGGGTGGCTCCCAGTACTTC. Encoded protein: CASSQGLVGGSQYF.